Sequencing of this TCR beta chain was carried out in a study of early T cells in non-severe SARS-CoV-2 infection. This CDR3 contains 15 residues. The germline V and J ends were trimmed by 5 bases and 0 bases, with 12 bases remaining between them. The germline gives CDR1 SGHAT, CDR2 FQNNGV. Each CDR3 protein is one row after TCRdb ran MiXCR on the 5' RACE reads. Here the sample spans 34,000 or so distinct CDR3 sequences, 9% being singletons. The chain employs TRBV11-2 and TRBJ2-3; D is possibly TRBD1 or TRBD2 (7 bases each). What was sequenced was whole blood. The origin of this receptor is an adult who was a healthcare worker with PCR-confirmed SARS-CoV-2 infection or an uninfected control (not recorded which). CDR3 DNA sequence: TGTGCCAGCAGCCCCAGGGGGGGTAGCACAGATACGCAGTATTTT. Encoded protein: CASSPRGGSTDTQYF.